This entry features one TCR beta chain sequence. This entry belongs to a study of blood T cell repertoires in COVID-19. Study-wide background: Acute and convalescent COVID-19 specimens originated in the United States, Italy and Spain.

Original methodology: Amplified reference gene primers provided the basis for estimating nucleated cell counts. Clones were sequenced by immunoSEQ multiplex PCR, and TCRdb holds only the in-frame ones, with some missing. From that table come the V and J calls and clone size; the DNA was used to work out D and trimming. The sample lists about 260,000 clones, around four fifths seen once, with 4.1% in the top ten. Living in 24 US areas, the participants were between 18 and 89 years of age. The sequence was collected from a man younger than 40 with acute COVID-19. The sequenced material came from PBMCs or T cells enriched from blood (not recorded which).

The CDR3 nucleotides are TGTGCCAGCAGTGAAGCGCGCCTGAGCTCCTACAATGAGCAGTTCTTC. Translating it yields CASSEARLSSYNEQFF. The chain links TRBV6-1 to TRBJ2-1; D remains unclear. The V end was cut by 0 bases, the J end by 0 bases, with 9 bases between. The length of the CDR3 is 16 residues. The germline CDR1 and CDR2 sequences are MNHNS and SASEGT.